This T cell receptor (beta chain) was sequenced during a study of identical twins. From the 5' RACE reads, TCRdb called clonotypes with MiXCR, one entry per CDR3 protein. The sample holds about 890,000 distinct CDR3 sequences, 10% to 15% seen once. The CDR3 runs 13 residues. V was cut by 7 bases and J by 8 bases, with 14 bases left in between. The germline V gene encodes CDR1 MDHEN and CDR2 SYDVKM. The sample also formed part of further work on yellow fever vaccine responses in identical twins.

This chain joins TRBV28 and TRBJ2-2; D remains unclear. Sequencing was done on a sample of PBMCs. The TCR was taken from a young woman in good health. CDR3: CASIVTLGGELFF. The CDR3 DNA reads TGTGCCAGCATCGTAACGTTGGGAGGGGAGCTGTTTTTT. The full variable domain, its missing parts supplied by reference TRBV28 and TRBJ2-2, is DVKVTQSSRYLVKRTGEKVFLECVQDMDHENMFWYRQDPGLGLRLIYFSYDVKMKEKGDIPEGYSVSREKKERFSLILESASTNQTSMYLCASIVTLGGELFFGEGSRLTVL.